This TCR beta chain derives from a study of blood T cell repertoires in COVID-19. Study details: Collection of acute and convalescent COVID-19 samples took place in the United States, Italy and Spain.

CDR1 LNHDA and CDR2 SQIVND come from the germline V gene (reference sequence). Trimming at V came to 7 bases and at J to 0 bases, leaving 17 bases not matched to a gene. The CDR3 is 19 residues long. Under the authors' procedure: Amplification with reference gene primers provided the estimates of nucleated cell counts. Method: immunoSEQ multiplex PCR; TCRdb's copy keeps in-frame clones and lacks some. From that table come the V and J calls and clone size; the DNA was used to work out D and trimming. The table includes around 47,000 clones, approximately 89% detected once. This TCR came from a man older than 75 with active or convalescent COVID-19. The sample was peripheral blood. The rearrangement joins TRBV19 to TRBJ1-3; 8 bases are a match to TRBD1. Here the CDR3 DNA reads TGTGCCAGTAAACCCCATCAGGAGACAGGGGCCAACTCTGGAAACACCATATATTTT. Its translation is CASKPHQETGANSGNTIYF.